The 18 T cell receptor beta chains below come from one sample, sequenced in a study of blood T cell repertoires in COVID-19. Sequencing used immunoSEQ multiplex PCR; TCRdb keeps in-frame clones, though not all of them. The data contain approximately 90,000 clones, around 75% of them singletons. Source material: peripheral blood. The receptors were sampled from a man in his 70s with COVID-19, enrolled during active disease.

This clone has just one count. The rearrangement links TRBV6-5 to TRBJ1-6, with D possibly matching TRBD1 (5 bases). Germline CDR1 is MNHEY and CDR2 is SVGAGI. V lost 10 bases, J lost 1 base, and 14 bases lay in between. The CDR3 is 15 residues long. The CDR3 sequence: CATSREGSYNSPLHF. The CDR3, as DNA: TGTGCCACAAGTCGGGAGGGGTCCTATAATTCACCCCTCCACTTT.

The chain joins TRBV6-5 to TRBJ1-2, with 7 bases aligning to TRBD1. J lost 5 bases, V lost 6 bases, and 6 bases had no gene match. Germline assignment: CDR1 MNHEY and CDR2 SVGAGI. The CDR3 consists of 13 residues. The CDR3 coding sequence is TGTGCCAGCAGCCCCCGGGACAGTTATGGCTACACCTTC. This codes for CASSPRDSYGYTF.

This rearrangement joins TRBV29-1 to TRBJ2-2; 10 positions agree with TRBD1. The germline V gene has CDR1 SQVTM and CDR2 ANQGSEA. Trimming cost V 4 bases and J 0 bases; bases outside gene matches: 8. The CDR3 runs 17 residues. CDR3 DNA: TGCAGCGTTGGCTTGGACAGGGGGACGTCGAACACCGGGGAGCTGTTTTTT. The encoded protein is CSVGLDRGTSNTGELFF.

The rearrangement joins TRBV18 to TRBJ1-4; D not resolved. The germline V gene has CDR1 KGHSH and CDR2 LQKENI. The CDR3 is 17 residues long. The V and J ends lost 5 bases and 8 bases respectively, with 24 bases between them. The chain's CDR3 is CASSASHARVVREKLFF. The CDR3 region has the DNA TGTGCCAGCTCAGCCTCCCATGCCCGGGTTGTAAGGGAAAAACTGTTTTTT.

This chain connects TRBV2 to TRBJ1-1, with TRBD1 as a possible D gene (5 bases). V dropped 6 bases and J dropped 7 bases, with 15 bases sitting between them. The CDR3 runs to 13 residues. CDR1 SNHLY and CDR2 FYNNEI come from the germline V gene. CDR3 region: CASSPGGQGEAFF. CDR3 DNA sequence: TGTGCCAGCAGCCCGGGGGGTCAGGGTGAAGCTTTCTTT. Full variable domain (rest looked up from reference TRBV2 and TRBJ1-1): EPEVTQTPSHQVTQMGQEVILRCVPISNHLYFYWYRQILGQKVEFLVSFYNNEISEKSEIFDDQFSVERPDGSNFTLKIRSTKLEDSAMYFCASSPGGQGEAFFGQGTRLTVV.

This chain connects TRBV6-6 to TRBJ1-2, with D perhaps matching TRBD1 (6 bases). CDR3 length: 16 amino acids. With 7 bases removed from V and 8 bases from J, the gap between germline ends came to 26 bases. In germline, CDR1 is MNHNY, CDR2 SVGAGI (reference sequence). The CDR3 DNA is TGTGCCAGCAATCCTACCGACAGGACGATTTCTGGAGGCTACACCTTC. This gives the protein CASNPTDRTISGGYTF.

This chain links TRBV29-1 with TRBJ2-1; 9 bases are shared with TRBD1. The V segment lost 3 bases and the J segment 4 bases; nucleotides outside the gene matches: 7. The CDR3 has 15 residues. Germline assignment: CDR1 SQVTM and CDR2 ANQGSEA. In DNA form, the CDR3 reads TGCAGCGTTGATCGGGCGGACAGGGGTTACAATGAGCAGTTCTTC. This encodes CSVDRADRGYNEQFF.

This clone was picked up one time. The J gene is TRBJ2-5, the V gene TRBV5-1, with a weak D call TRBD1 (6 bases). Germline CDR1 and CDR2: SGHRS and YFSETQ. V was trimmed by 1 base and J by 5 bases, leaving 15 bases between them. The CDR3 length is 15 residues. The CDR3 DNA sequence: TGCGCCAGCAGCTTGATAGTTCCCCAGGGGGAGACCCAGTACTTC. Protein sequence: CASSLIVPQGETQYF.

The rearrangement uses TRBV5-4 and TRBJ2-7, with no clear D. V lost 0 bases and J lost 4, with 14 bases in between. Looked up from germline, CDR1 is SGHNT and CDR2 is YYREEE (reference sequence). This CDR3 is built from 15 residues. CDR3: CASSLGLVPTYEQYF. CDR3 DNA: TGTGCCAGCAGCTTGGGGTTGGTTCCAACTTACGAGCAGTACTTC. The variable domain in full, with the rest retrieved from reference TRBV5-4 and TRBJ2-7, is ETGVTQSPTHLIKTRGQQVTLRCSSQSGHNTVSWYQQALGQGPQFIFQYYREEENGRGNFPPRFSGLQFPNYSSELNVNALELDDSALYLCASSLGLVPTYEQYFGPGTRLTVT.

CDR3 region: CASSLATGTGAYEQYF. In nucleotides, the CDR3 is TGTGCCAGCAGCTTAGCCACCGGGACAGGGGCCTACGAGCAGTACTTC. The rearrangement joins TRBV7-6 to TRBJ2-7, with 10 bases lining up with TRBD1. CDR3 length: 16 amino acids. Germline V gene lookup returns CDR1 SGHVS and CDR2 FNYEAQ. Trimming removed 0 bases from V and 2 bases from J; junction bases left unmatched: 4.

V gene TRBV6-6 combines with J gene TRBJ2-1, with 13 bases matching TRBD2. CDR3 size: 14 residues. The J segment lost 14 bases and the V segment lost 6 bases, leaving 10 bases of the junction unmatched. The germline gives CDR1 MNHNY, CDR2 SVGAGI (reference sequence). In nucleotides, the CDR3 is TGTGCCAGCAGCCCGACTAGCGGGAGGCCCATCGAGTTCTTC. It translates to CASSPTSGRPIEFF.

This chain's CDR3 is CASSLGQGNTEAFF. DNA for the CDR3: TGTGCCAGCAGCTTGGGACAGGGGAACACTGAAGCTTTCTTT. The V gene is TRBV7-2, the J gene TRBJ1-1, with TRBD1 matching over 9 bases. After removal of 3 bases from V and 1 base from J, the junction contained 0 bases not matched to a gene. CDR3 length equals 14 residues. The germline V gene has CDR1 SGHTA and CDR2 FQGNSA.

The rearrangement uses TRBV5-1 and TRBJ2-1; 12 nucleotides match TRBD2. The CDR3 contains 15 residues. In germline, CDR1 is SGHRS, CDR2 YFSETQ. The ends lost 2 bases at V and 7 bases at J; junction bases unmatched: 4. The CDR3 here is CASSFSSGGENEQFF. CDR3 bases: TGCGCCAGCAGCTTCTCTAGCGGGGGGGAGAATGAGCAGTTCTTC.

This clone was recorded a few times. The rearrangement links TRBV19 to TRBJ2-6; 9 bases line up with TRBD1. Looked up from germline, CDR1 is LNHDA and CDR2 is SQIVND (reference sequence). This CDR3 region has 17 residues. V gave up 7 bases and J gave up 0 bases; unmatched junction bases: 7. DNA of the CDR3: TGTGCCAGTATGGGGGACAGGGCCATCTCTGGGGCCAACGTCCTGACTTTC. This encodes CASMGDRAISGANVLTF. Full variable domain (remainder filled in from reference TRBV19 and TRBJ2-6): DGGITQSPKYLFRKEGQNVTLSCEQNLNHDAMYWYRQDPGQGLRLIYYSQIVNDFQKGDIAEGYSVSREKKESFPLTVTSAQKNPTAFYLCASMGDRAISGANVLTFGAGSRLTVL.

The chain recombines TRBV4-1 with TRBJ1-2; 7 nucleotides align to TRBD1. V was clipped by 2 bases and J by 8 bases; unmatched bases: 17. CDR3 length: 17 amino acids. From germline, CDR1 is MGHRA and CDR2 YSYEKL. The CDR3 region has the DNA TGCGCCAGCAGCCAACTATTAAACCGGGACAGTCGGGAGGGCTACACCTTC. It codes for CASSQLLNRDSREGYTF.

The gene calls are TRBV5-1 and TRBJ2-7; D possibly corresponds to TRBD1 (7 bases). Germline V gene data show CDR1 as SGHRS and CDR2 as YFSETQ. The CDR3 sequence is 15 residues long. V lost 0 bases to trimming and J lost 5 bases, with 15 bases between them. The chain's CDR3 is CASSLESGGKDEQYF. The DNA for the CDR3 is TGCGCCAGCAGCTTGGAATCAGGGGGGAAGGACGAGCAGTACTTC.

This sequence joins TRBV10-3 and TRBJ2-7; TRBD2 aligns across 11 bases. This CDR3 is 15 amino acids long. V shed 6 bases and J 0 bases; nucleotides not matched to a gene: 4. Germline V gene lookup returns CDR1 ENHRY and CDR2 SYGVKD. CDR3 bases: TGTGCCATCAGGGGAACTAGCGGGAGCTCCTACGAGCAGTACTTC. Amino acid sequence: CAIRGTSGSSYEQYF.

The V gene is TRBV9, the J gene TRBJ1-1; possible D gene TRBD1, 6 bases. The V gene lost 0 bases and the J gene lost 3 bases, with 6 bases spanning the gap. CDR3 length: 13 amino acids. Germline lookup yields CDR1 SGDLS and CDR2 YYNGEE. The CDR3 spells CASSVEGDTEAFF. DNA of the CDR3: TGTGCCAGCAGCGTAGAGGGGGACACTGAAGCTTTCTTT. The variable domain in full, with the rest retrieved from reference TRBV9 and TRBJ1-1, is DSGVTQTPKHLITATGQRVTLRCSPRSGDLSVYWYQQSLDQGLQFLIQYYNGEERAKGNILERFSAQQFPDLHSELNLSSLELGDSALYFCASSVEGDTEAFFGQGTRLTVV.